This T cell receptor (beta chain) was captured by sequencing in a study of cytomegalovirus exposure and HLA in healthy donors. Across the study: The 95 to 150 validation repertoires were produced on the same platform as the 720 or so repertoires of the first cohort. This was reported in a later analysis.

Study outcomes and limitations: In vitro confirmation showed a few CMV-associated chains to be CMV antigen specific. Reportedly, diagnosis of cytomegalovirus status by the classifier showed high specificity and sensitivity. 150 to 200 TCR beta chains were listed as cytomegalovirus-associated.

This CDR3 is 12 amino acids long. Germline lookup yields CDR1 MNHEY and CDR2 SMNVEV (reference sequence). Trimming removed 5 bases from V and 5 bases from J, with 7 bases in between. Data came from immunoSEQ multiplex PCR; TCRdb stores just in-frame clones and leaves some out. The repertoire consists of some 110,000 clones, with approximately 90% occurring once and the leading ten covering less than 2%. Details on this clone: Its antigen is currently unknown.

This receptor was taken from a woman between 18 and 29 years old in good health and CMV-seropositive. V is TRBV27 and J is TRBJ2-1; D unclear. Sequencing used PBMCs. Here the CDR3 DNA reads TGTGCCAGCAGTCTACAGAACAATGAGCAGTTCTTC. Residues: CASSLQNNEQFF.